The 17 T cell receptor beta chains below all came from one sample that was sequenced in a study of CD8 T cells in Susac syndrome. With random hexamers, about 0.5 to 1 ug RNA was reverse transcribed. TCRdb called the immunoSEQ multiplex PCR reads again in MiXCR, with one record for every CDR3 protein. Here the sample spans 150,000 to 200,000 distinct CDR3 sequences, about 93% being singletons. The sequenced sample was CD4+ T cells from PBMCs. These receptors all stem from a human donor in good health.

This chain links TRBV20-1 with TRBJ2-1; D is perhaps TRBD2 (6 bases). CDR3 length: 16 residues. Per the germline V gene, CDR1 is DFQATT and CDR2 is SNEGSKA (reference sequence). V lost 0 bases, J lost 1 base, and 13 bases lay in between. The CDR3 reads CSARDRRGFSYNEQFF. CDR3 DNA sequence: TGCAGTGCTAGAGATAGGAGGGGCTTTTCCTACAATGAGCAGTTCTTC.

The chain has TRBV29-1 and TRBJ2-1, with 9 bases fitting TRBD1. This CDR3 is built from 14 residues. In germline, CDR1 is SQVTM, CDR2 ANQGSEA. The trim removed 6 bases at V and 2 bases at J, leaving 5 bases unmatched. CDR3 DNA: TGCAGCGTGGGACAGGGCACAGCCTACAATGAGCAGTTCTTC. This encodes CSVGQGTAYNEQFF.

The CDR3 nucleotides are TGTGCCAGCGGAAGGGGTTTCGGTGAGCAGTTCTTC. Protein: CASGRGFGEQFF. This chain links TRBV9 with TRBJ2-1; D is possibly TRBD1 (5 bases). CDR3 length: 12 residues. CDR1 SGDLS and CDR2 YYNGEE come from the germline V gene. The V end lost 7 bases, the J end lost 9 bases, and 14 bases lay between the germline ends.

The chain uses TRBV7-8 and TRBJ2-7; D not certain. The germline gives CDR1 SGHVS, CDR2 FQNEAQ. This CDR3 comprises 13 residues. The ends were cut back, 3 bases at V and 6 bases at J, with 12 bases in the middle. CDR3 residues: CASSLDPPSEQYF. CDR3 DNA sequence: TGTGCCAGCAGCTTGGATCCACCCTCCGAGCAGTACTTC. The full variable domain, with the rest looked up from reference TRBV7-8 and TRBJ2-7, is GAGVSQSPRYKVAKRGQDVALRCDPISGHVSLFWYQQALGQGPEFLTYFQNEAQLDKSGLPSDRFFAERPEGSVSTLKIQRTQQEDSAVYLCASSLDPPSEQYFGPGTRLTVT.

The gene calls are TRBV9 and TRBJ2-7; 8 bases fit TRBD2. The CDR3 contains 14 residues. Germline-derived CDR1 and CDR2 are SGDLS and YYNGEE. V shed 7 bases and J 3 bases; nucleotides not matched to a gene: 9. The CDR3 bases are TGTGCCAGCGCGGGGGGCCCCGGTGGCTACGAGCAGTACTTC. Translated, it gives CASAGGPGGYEQYF.

J is TRBJ2-3 and V is TRBV9; perhaps TRBD1 as D (6 bases). The CDR3 totals 15 residues. The germline gives CDR1 SGDLS, CDR2 YYNGEE. V shed 0 bases and J shed 1 base, with 9 bases lying between them. The CDR3 region is CASSVVGAGTDTQYF. CDR3 sequence (DNA): TGTGCCAGCAGCGTAGTGGGGGCCGGCACAGATACGCAGTATTTT.

The chain couples TRBV6-6 to TRBJ1-5; D might be TRBD1 (5 bases). CDR3 length: 14 amino acids. Germline V gene data show CDR1 as MNHNY and CDR2 as SVGAGI (reference sequence). Trimming removed 4 bases from V and 1 base from J, with 8 bases in between. The CDR3 spells CASSSGSSNQPQHF. CDR3 sequence (DNA): TGTGCCAGCAGTTCAGGGTCGAGCAATCAGCCCCAGCATTTT.

This rearrangement joins TRBV29-1 to TRBJ2-1; no definite D call. The germline V gene has CDR1 SQVTM and CDR2 ANQGSEA. Trimming removed 8 bases at V and 15 bases at J, with 20 bases between. The CDR3 consists of 11 residues. CDR3 protein: CSTQISEHRFF. In nucleotides, the CDR3 is TGCAGCACCCAAATCTCAGAGCACCGGTTCTTC.

The chain's CDR3 is CASSSRTETQYF. CDR3 bases: TGTGCCAGCAGTTCCCGGACGGAGACCCAGTACTTC. The chain has TRBV27 and TRBJ2-5; no firm D call. V lost 4 bases and J lost 5, with 8 bases in between. The CDR3 loop spans 12 amino acids. In germline, CDR1 is MNHEY, CDR2 SMNVEV (reference sequence).

The genes are TRBV7-9 and TRBJ2-1, with 10 bases matching TRBD1. The CDR3 is 14 residues long. J gave up 9 bases and V 1 base, and 3 bases lay outside the gene matches. Germline CDR1 and CDR2: SEHNR and FQNEAQ (reference sequence). The CDR3 is CASSLGQGASEQFF. CDR3 DNA: TGTGCCAGCAGCTTAGGACAGGGGGCTAGTGAGCAGTTCTTC.

The V gene is TRBV9, the J gene TRBJ1-6; D perhaps matches TRBD1 (5 bases). From germline, CDR1 is SGDLS and CDR2 YYNGEE. CDR3 length: 14 amino acids. Trimming took off 3 bases at V and 10 bases at J, with 14 bases between the two ends. CDR3 in DNA: TGTGCCAGCAGCGGAGGCGGGGCAGCCTCACCCCTCCACTTT. Encoded protein: CASSGGGAASPLHF.

This rearrangement joins TRBV3-1 to TRBJ2-3, with 10 bases matching TRBD2. V dropped 0 bases and J dropped 2; count of bases not matched to a gene: 5. CDR1 is LGHDT and CDR2 is YNNKEL in the germline V gene (reference sequence). The CDR3 totals 17 residues. CDR3 in amino acids: CASSQDLLAGTTDTQYF. CDR3 in DNA: TGTGCCAGCAGCCAAGATCTACTAGCGGGGACCACAGATACGCAGTATTTT.

This clonotype was detected only once. The chain is built from TRBV28 and TRBJ2-7; D could derive from TRBD1 or TRBD2 (7 bases each). Germline assignment: CDR1 MDHEN and CDR2 SYDVKM. Trimming shortened V by 8 bases and J by 5 bases, and 22 bases separated the two germline ends. The CDR3 has 15 amino acids. CDR3 in DNA: TGTGCCAGCTTCACCTTTGGGCAGGGGGGGGACGAGCAGTACTTC. It encodes CASFTFGQGGDEQYF.

The CDR3 nucleotides read TGTGCCTGGAGTGTACAGGGAGATGCGACCGGGGAGCTGTTTTTT. Translation gives CAWSVQGDATGELFF. The V and J genes are TRBV30 and TRBJ2-2, with a possible D match to TRBD1 (6 bases). Trimming took 0 bases from V and 5 from J, leaving 13 bases between them. Germline V CDR1 and CDR2: GTSNPN, SVGIG (reference sequence). CDR3 length: 15 amino acids.

The chain uses TRBV2 and TRBJ2-5; D is unclear. Trimming cost V 6 bases and J 5 bases, with 10 bases left between them. The germline V gene has CDR1 SNHLY and CDR2 FYNNEI. This CDR3 spans 12 amino acids. The CDR3 protein is CASSRSEETQYF. CDR3 nucleotide sequence: TGTGCCAGCAGCAGGAGTGAGGAGACCCAGTACTTC.

The genes are TRBV18 and TRBJ2-7; no clear D. CDR3 length: 13 residues. Germline V gene sequence: CDR1 KGHSH, CDR2 LQKENI. V was trimmed by 0 bases and J by 3 bases, leaving 6 bases between them. DNA for the CDR3: TGTGCCAGCTCACCACCTAATTTCTACGAGCAGTACTTC. This translates into CASSPPNFYEQYF. The full variable domain, rest sourced from reference TRBV18 and TRBJ2-7, is NAGVMQNPRHLVRRRGQEARLRCSPMKGHSHVYWYRQLPEEGLKFMVYLQKENIIDESGMPKERFSAEFPKEGPSILRIQQVVRGDSAAYFCASSPPNFYEQYFGPGTRLTVT.

This clonotype showed up just once. The chain employs TRBV28 and TRBJ1-6; 7 bases agree with TRBD1. The CDR3 contains 16 residues. Per germline, CDR1 MDHEN and CDR2 SYDVKM. Trimming cost V 5 bases and J 8 bases; bases outside gene matches: 12. The CDR3 here is CASSLNPGQTDSPLHF. The CDR3 DNA is TGTGCCAGCAGTCTAAATCCGGGACAGACGGATTCACCCCTCCACTTT.